These 10 T cell receptor beta chains originate from one sample sequenced in a study of OX40 agonist ivuxolimab in advanced cancers. Measured with immunoSEQ multiplex PCR; TCRdb has only the in-frame clones, and not every one. The repertoire holds under 80,000 clones, with approximately 85% as singletons. This specimen consisted of CD4+ or CD8+ T cells sorted from blood, obtained in a trial of the OX40 agonist ivuxolimab. These receptor sequences come from an adult with an advanced solid tumor such as melanoma, head and neck, liver or kidney cancer.

The chain carries TRBV4-2 and TRBJ1-1, with D perhaps matching TRBD1 (5 bases). The CDR3 consists of 13 residues. Trimming pared 3 bases from V and 0 bases from J, leaving 5 bases between. Germline CDR1 reads LGHNA; CDR2 reads YNFKEQ. CDR3 sequence: CASSQTVNTEAFF. CDR3 sequence (DNA): TGTGCCAGCAGCCAGACAGTGAACACTGAAGCTTTCTTT.

J is TRBJ2-3 and V is TRBV29-1, with 13 bases identical to TRBD2. V was clipped by 7 bases and J by 4 bases; unmatched bases: 5. Germline V lookup: CDR1 SQVTM, CDR2 ANQGSEA. This CDR3 has 14 residues. The CDR3 nucleotides are TGCAGCGCCCGGACTAGCGGGAGTTCAGATACGCAGTATTTT. This codes for CSARTSGSSDTQYF.

V and J are TRBV27 and TRBJ2-2; 9 nucleotides agree with TRBD2. The junction had 15 bases not matched to a gene; V was cut back by 10 bases and J by 3 bases. CDR3 length: 17 amino acids. Germline CDR1 reads MNHEY; CDR2 reads SMNVEV (reference sequence). CDR3 bases: TGTGCCACCGGGACTTTCCGGCGGGGGGGCCACACCGGGGAGCTGTTTTTT. Translating gives CATGTFRRGGHTGELFF.

The CDR3 sequence is CASSPGGQGNYGYTF. DNA of the CDR3: TGTGCCAGCTCACCTGGGGGACAGGGTAACTATGGCTACACCTTC. The chain uses TRBV27 and TRBJ1-2, with TRBD1 matching over 9 bases. Trimming at V came to 8 bases and at J to 1 base, leaving 8 bases not matched to a gene. The germline CDR1 and CDR2 sequences are MNHEY and SMNVEV (reference sequence). This CDR3 has 15 amino acids.

CDR3 nucleotide sequence: TGTGCCAGCAGCCCTATGATGGTCGGCAATCAGCCCCAGCATTTT. It codes for CASSPMMVGNQPQHF. This chain connects TRBV27 to TRBJ1-5; D is ambiguous. The V and J ends lost 6 bases and 2 bases respectively, with 14 bases between them. The germline CDR1 and CDR2 sequences are MNHEY and SMNVEV (reference sequence). CDR3 size: 15 residues.

J is TRBJ1-1 and V is TRBV5-1; possibly TRBD1 for D (5 bases). Germline assignment: CDR1 SGHRS and CDR2 YFSETQ. This CDR3 is built from 16 residues. With 1 base removed from V and 1 base from J, the gap between germline ends came to 14 bases. CDR3 nucleotides: TGCGCCAGCAGCTTGCCTCGGGACTATTCGAACACTGAAGCTTTCTTT. Translation: CASSLPRDYSNTEAFF. Based on the CDR3 plus reference TRBV5-1 and TRBJ1-1, the full variable domain is KAGVTQTPRYLIKTRGQQVTLSCSPISGHRSVSWYQQTPGQGLQFLFEYFSETQRNKGNFPGRFSGRQFSNSRSEMNVSTLELGDSALYLCASSLPRDYSNTEAFFGQGTRLTVV.

The chain carries TRBV2 and TRBJ2-1, with D possibly being TRBD2 (5 bases). Between the trimmed V and J ends, which lost 4 bases and 13 bases, there was a span of 14 bases. CDR3 size: 12 residues. Germline CDR1 is SNHLY and CDR2 is FYNNEI. CDR3 sequence (DNA): TGTGCCAGCAGTGGAGGCGGGCTCCCTCAGTTCTTC. This sequence encodes CASSGGGLPQFF.

V is TRBV6-6 and J is TRBJ2-7; 10 bases map to TRBD2. This CDR3 is 14 amino acids long. Trimming at V came to 7 bases and at J to 5 bases, leaving 8 bases not matched to a gene. The germline V gene has CDR1 MNHNY and CDR2 SVGAGI (reference sequence). CDR3: CASNRAGGINEQYF. CDR3 DNA: TGTGCCAGCAATAGAGCGGGAGGGATCAACGAGCAGTACTTC.

V gene TRBV4-2 combines with J gene TRBJ1-3; D possibly corresponds to TRBD1 (5 bases). Trimming pared 1 base from V and 6 bases from J, leaving 13 bases between. The CDR3 totals 15 residues. Germline values: CDR1 LGHNA, CDR2 YNFKEQ. The CDR3 sequence: CASSQVGEGENTIYF. The CDR3 region has the DNA TGTGCCAGCAGCCAAGTTGGGGAAGGGGAAAACACCATATATTTT.

Only one count was recorded for this clone. The chain carries TRBV5-6 and TRBJ1-4, with no clear D. Looked up from germline, CDR1 is SGHDT and CDR2 is YYEEEE. V lost 4 bases to trimming and J lost 6 bases, with 19 bases between them. CDR3 size: 16 residues. This CDR3 reads CASSTLGPALDEKLFF. The DNA for the CDR3 is TGTGCCAGCAGCACCCTCGGGCCCGCTTTAGATGAAAAACTGTTTTTT. Drawing the rest from reference TRBV5-6 and TRBJ1-4, the complete variable domain is DAGVTQSPTHLIKTRGQQVTLRCSPKSGHDTVSWYQQALGQGPQFIFQYYEEEERQRGNFPDRFSGHQFPNYSSELNVNALLLGDSALYLCASSTLGPALDEKLFFGSGTQLSVL.